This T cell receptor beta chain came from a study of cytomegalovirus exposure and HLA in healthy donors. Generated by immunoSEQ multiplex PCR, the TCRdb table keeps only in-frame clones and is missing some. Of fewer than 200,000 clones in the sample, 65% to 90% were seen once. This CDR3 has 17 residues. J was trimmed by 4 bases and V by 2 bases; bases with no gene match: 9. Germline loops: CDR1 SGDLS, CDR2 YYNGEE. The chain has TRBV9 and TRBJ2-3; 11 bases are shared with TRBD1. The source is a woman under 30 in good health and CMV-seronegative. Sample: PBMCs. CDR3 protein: CASSVDTGTGGADTQYF. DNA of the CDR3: TGTGCCAGCAGCGTCGACACTGGGACAGGGGGGGCAGATACGCAGTATTTT.